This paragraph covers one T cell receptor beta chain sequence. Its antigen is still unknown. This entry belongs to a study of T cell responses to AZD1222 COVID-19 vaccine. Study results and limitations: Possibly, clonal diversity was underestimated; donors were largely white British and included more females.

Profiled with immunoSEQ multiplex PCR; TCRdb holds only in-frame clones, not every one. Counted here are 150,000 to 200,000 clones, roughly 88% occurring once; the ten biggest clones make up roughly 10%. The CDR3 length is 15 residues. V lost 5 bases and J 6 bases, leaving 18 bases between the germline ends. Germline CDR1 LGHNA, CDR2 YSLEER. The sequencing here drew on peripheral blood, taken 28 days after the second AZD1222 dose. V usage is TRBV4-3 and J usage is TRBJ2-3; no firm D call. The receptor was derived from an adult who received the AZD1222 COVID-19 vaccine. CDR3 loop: CASSYQVTPSDTQYF. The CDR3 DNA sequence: TGCGCCAGCAGCTACCAAGTCACCCCGTCCGATACGCAGTATTTT.